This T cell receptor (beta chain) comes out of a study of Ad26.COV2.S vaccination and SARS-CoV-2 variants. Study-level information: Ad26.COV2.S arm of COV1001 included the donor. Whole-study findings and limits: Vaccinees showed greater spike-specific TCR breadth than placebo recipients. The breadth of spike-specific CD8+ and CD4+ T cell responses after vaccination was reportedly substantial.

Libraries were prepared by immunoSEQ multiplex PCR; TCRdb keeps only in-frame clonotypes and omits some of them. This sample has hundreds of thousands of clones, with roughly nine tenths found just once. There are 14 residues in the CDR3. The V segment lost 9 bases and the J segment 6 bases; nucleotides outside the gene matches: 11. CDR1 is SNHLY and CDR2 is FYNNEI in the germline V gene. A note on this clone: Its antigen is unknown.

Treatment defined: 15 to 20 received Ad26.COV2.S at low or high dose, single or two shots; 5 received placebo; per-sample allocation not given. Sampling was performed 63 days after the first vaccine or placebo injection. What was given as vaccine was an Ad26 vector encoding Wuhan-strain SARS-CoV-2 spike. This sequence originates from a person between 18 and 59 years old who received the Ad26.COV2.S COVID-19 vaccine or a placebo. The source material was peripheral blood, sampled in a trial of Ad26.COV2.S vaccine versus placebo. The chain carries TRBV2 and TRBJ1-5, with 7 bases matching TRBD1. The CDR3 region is CARGGPEGAQPQHF. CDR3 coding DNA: TGTGCCAGAGGGGGACCTGAGGGGGCTCAGCCCCAGCATTTT. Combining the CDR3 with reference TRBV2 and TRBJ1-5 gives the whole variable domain EPEVTQTPSHQVTQMGQEVILRCVPISNHLYFYWYRQILGQKVEFLVSFYNNEISEKSEIFDDQFSVERPDGSNFTLKIRSTKLEDSAMYFCARGGPEGAQPQHFGDGTRLSIL.